The entry below gives a single T cell receptor (beta chain) sequence along with its context. How the authors handled the data: Counts of nucleated cells, estimated from reference gene primer amplification, were obtained. TCRdb keeps only in-frame clones here, not all; method: immunoSEQ multiplex PCR. That table is the source of V, J and clone size, and D and trimming were worked out from the DNA. The sample records 300,000 to 400,000 clones, about 88% being singletons. This entry is derived from a study of blood T cell repertoires in COVID-19. Overall study context: Sites across the United States, Italy and Spain contributed samples from acute and convalescent COVID-19. The analysed material was cDNA or gDNA that came from T cells, B-cell-depleted T cells, or PBMCs.

Sequencing used peripheral blood. This clonotype was sampled from a human donor in a cohort sampled during active COVID-19.

The CDR3 reads CASSQERQGLNSPLHF. CDR3 DNA sequence: TGCGCCAGCAGCCAAGAACGACAGGGGCTTAATTCACCCCTCCACTTT. V is TRBV4-1 and J is TRBJ1-6; 8 positions match TRBD1. This CDR3 comprises 16 residues. V was clipped by 0 bases and J by 6 bases; unmatched bases: 4. Looked up from germline, CDR1 is MGHRA and CDR2 is YSYEKL.